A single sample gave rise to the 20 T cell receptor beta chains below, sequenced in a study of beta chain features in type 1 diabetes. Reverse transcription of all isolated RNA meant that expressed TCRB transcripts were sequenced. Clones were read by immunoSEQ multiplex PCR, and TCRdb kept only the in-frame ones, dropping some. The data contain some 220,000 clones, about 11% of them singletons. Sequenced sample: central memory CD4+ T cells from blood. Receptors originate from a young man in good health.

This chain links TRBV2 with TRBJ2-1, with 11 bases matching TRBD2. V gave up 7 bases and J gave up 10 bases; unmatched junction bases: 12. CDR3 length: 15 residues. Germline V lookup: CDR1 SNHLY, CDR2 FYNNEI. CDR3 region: CASITTSGMLREQFF. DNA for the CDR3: TGTGCCAGCATTACGACTAGCGGGATGCTTCGGGAGCAGTTCTTC.

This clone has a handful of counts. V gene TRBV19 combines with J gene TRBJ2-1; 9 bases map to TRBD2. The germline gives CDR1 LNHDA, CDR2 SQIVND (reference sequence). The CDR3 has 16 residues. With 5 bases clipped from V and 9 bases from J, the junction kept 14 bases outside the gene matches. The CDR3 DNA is TGTGCCAGTAGTCCTAGACTAGCGGCTCGCGGGGGTGAGCAGTTCTTC. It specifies CASSPRLAARGGEQFF. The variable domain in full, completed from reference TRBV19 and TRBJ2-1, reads DGGITQSPKYLFRKEGQNVTLSCEQNLNHDAMYWYRQDPGQGLRLIYYSQIVNDFQKGDIAEGYSVSREKKESFPLTVTSAQKNPTAFYLCASSPRLAARGGEQFFGPGTRLTVL.

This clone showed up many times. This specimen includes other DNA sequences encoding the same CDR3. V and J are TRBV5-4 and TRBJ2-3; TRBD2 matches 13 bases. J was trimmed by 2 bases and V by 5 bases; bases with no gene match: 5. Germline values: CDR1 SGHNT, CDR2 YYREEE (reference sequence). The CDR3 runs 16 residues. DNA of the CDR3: TGTGCCAGCAGTCGAGGACTAGCGGGAGTCACAGATACGCAGTATTTT. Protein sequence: CASSRGLAGVTDTQYF.

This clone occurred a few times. The CDR3 DNA is TGTGCCAGCAGGCCGGGATATGGTCACGAGCAGTACTTC. Its translation: CASRPGYGHEQYF. The chain combines TRBV6-5 with TRBJ2-7; possibly TRBD2 for D (5 bases). Germline CDR1 is MNHEY and CDR2 is SVGAGI. The CDR3 contains 13 residues. V lost 6 bases to trimming and J lost 5 bases, with 14 bases between them.

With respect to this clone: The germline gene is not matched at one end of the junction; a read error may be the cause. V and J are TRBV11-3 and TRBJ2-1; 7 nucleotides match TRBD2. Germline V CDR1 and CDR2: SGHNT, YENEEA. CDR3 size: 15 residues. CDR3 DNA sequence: TGTGCCAGCAGCTTACGGCTAGCGGTCTACAATGAGAAGTTCTTC. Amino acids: CASSLRLAVYNEKFF.

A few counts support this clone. CDR3 amino acids: CSVEAPTSGLNEQFF. The CDR3 bases are TGCAGCGTTGAAGCCCCCACTAGCGGACTCAATGAGCAGTTCTTC. This rearrangement joins TRBV29-1 to TRBJ2-1, with 8 bases fitting TRBD2. Trimming removed 1 base from V and 6 bases from J; junction bases left unmatched: 8. The CDR3 has 15 amino acids. Germline CDR1 and CDR2: SQVTM and ANQGSEA.

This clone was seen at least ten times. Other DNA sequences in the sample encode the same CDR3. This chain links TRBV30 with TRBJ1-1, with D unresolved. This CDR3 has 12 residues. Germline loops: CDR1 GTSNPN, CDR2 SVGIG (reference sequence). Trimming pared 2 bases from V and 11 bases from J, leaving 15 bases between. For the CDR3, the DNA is TGTGCCTGGAGTTGGGCTGGAGGAGGTGCTTTCTTT. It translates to CAWSWAGGGAFF. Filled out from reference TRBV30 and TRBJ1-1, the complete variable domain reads SQTIHQWPATLVQPVGSPLSLECTVEGTSNPNLYWYRQAAGRGLQLLFYSVGIGQISSEVPQNLSASRPQDRQFILSSKKLLLSDSGFYLCAWSWAGGGAFFGQGTRLTVV.

CDR3 sequence reads: CATGPRSGNTIYF. The DNA for the CDR3 is TGTGCCACCGGGCCCCGCTCTGGAAACACCATATATTTT. The chain employs TRBV19 and TRBJ1-3; D is unclear. Looked up from germline, CDR1 is LNHDA and CDR2 is SQIVND (reference sequence). The germline V and J ends were trimmed by 10 bases and 0 bases, with 10 bases remaining between them. The CDR3 loop spans 13 amino acids. The entire variable domain, with the rest obtained from reference TRBV19 and TRBJ1-3, is as follows: DGGITQSPKYLFRKEGQNVTLSCEQNLNHDAMYWYRQDPGQGLRLIYYSQIVNDFQKGDIAEGYSVSREKKESFPLTVTSAQKNPTAFYLCATGPRSGNTIYFGEGSWLTVV.

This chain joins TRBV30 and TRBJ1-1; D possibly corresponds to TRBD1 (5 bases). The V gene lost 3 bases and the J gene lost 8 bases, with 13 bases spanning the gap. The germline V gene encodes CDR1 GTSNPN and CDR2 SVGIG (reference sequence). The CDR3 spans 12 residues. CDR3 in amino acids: CAWRRDGTEAFF. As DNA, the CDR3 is TGTGCCTGGAGGCGGGACGGAACGGAAGCTTTCTTT.

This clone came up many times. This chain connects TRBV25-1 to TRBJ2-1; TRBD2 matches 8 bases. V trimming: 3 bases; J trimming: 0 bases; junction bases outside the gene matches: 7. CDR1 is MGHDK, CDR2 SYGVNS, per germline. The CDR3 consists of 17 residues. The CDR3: CASSDRIAGSSYNEQFF. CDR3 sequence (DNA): TGTGCCAGCAGTGACCGTATAGCGGGAAGCTCCTACAATGAGCAGTTCTTC.

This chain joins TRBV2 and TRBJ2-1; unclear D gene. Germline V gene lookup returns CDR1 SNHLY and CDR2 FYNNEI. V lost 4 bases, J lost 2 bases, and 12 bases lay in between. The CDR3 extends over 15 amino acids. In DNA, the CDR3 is TGTGCCAGCAGTGCCGCAGCTAGGGCCTACAATGAGCAGTTCTTC. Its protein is CASSAAARAYNEQFF.

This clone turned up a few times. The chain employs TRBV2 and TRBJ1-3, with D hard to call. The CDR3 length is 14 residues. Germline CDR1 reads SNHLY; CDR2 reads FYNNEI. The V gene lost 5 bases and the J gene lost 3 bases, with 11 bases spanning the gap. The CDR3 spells CASSQEPHGNTIYF. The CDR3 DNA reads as TGTGCCAGCAGTCAAGAACCCCATGGAAACACCATATATTTT. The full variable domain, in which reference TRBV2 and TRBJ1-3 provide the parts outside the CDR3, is EPEVTQTPSHQVTQMGQEVILRCVPISNHLYFYWYRQILGQKVEFLVSFYNNEISEKSEIFDDQFSVERPDGSNFTLKIRSTKLEDSAMYFCASSQEPHGNTIYFGEGSWLTVV.

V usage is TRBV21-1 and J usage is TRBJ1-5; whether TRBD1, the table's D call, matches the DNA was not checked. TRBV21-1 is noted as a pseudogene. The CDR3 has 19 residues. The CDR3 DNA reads TGTGCCAGCAGCAAAGTACGGCCCCGGGACAATCGGGACAATCAGCCCCAGCATTTT. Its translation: CASSKVRPRDNRDNQPQHF.

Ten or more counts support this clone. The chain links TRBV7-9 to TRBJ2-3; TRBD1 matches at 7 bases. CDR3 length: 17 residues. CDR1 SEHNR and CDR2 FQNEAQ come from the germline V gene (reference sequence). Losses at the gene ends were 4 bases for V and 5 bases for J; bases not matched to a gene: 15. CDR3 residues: CASSSARGSTQVDTQYF. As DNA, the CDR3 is TGTGCCAGCAGCTCCGCCAGGGGGAGCACCCAGGTAGATACGCAGTATTTT.

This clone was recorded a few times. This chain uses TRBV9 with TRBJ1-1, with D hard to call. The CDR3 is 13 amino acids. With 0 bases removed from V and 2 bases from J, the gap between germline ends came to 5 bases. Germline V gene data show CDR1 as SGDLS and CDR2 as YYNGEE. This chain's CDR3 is CASSVEHNTEAFF. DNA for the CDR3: TGTGCCAGCAGCGTAGAACACAACACTGAAGCTTTCTTT.

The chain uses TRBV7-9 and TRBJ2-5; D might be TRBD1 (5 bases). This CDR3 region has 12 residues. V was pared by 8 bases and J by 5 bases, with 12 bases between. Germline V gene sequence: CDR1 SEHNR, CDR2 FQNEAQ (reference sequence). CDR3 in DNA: TGTGCCAGCGGGTGGGGCTCTGAGACCCAGTACTTC. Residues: CASGWGSETQYF. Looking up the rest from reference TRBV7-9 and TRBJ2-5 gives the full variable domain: DTGVSQNPRHKITKRGQNVTFRCDPISEHNRLYWYRQTLGQGPEFLTYFQNEAQLEKSRLLSDRFSAERPKGSFSTLEIQRTEQGDSAMYLCASGWGSETQYFGPGTRLLVL.

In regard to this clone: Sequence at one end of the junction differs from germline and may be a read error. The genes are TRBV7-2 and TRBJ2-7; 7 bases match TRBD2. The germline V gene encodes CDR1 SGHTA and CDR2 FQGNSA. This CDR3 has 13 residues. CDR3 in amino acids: CASSQDGTTMQYF. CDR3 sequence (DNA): TGCGCCAGCAGCCAAGATGGGACTACGATGCAGTACTTC.

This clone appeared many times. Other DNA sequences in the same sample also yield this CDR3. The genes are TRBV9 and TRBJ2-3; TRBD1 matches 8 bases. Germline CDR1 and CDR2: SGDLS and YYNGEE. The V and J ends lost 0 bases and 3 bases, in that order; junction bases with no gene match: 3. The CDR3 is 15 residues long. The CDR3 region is CASSVADRGTDTQYF. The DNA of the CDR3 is TGTGCCAGCAGCGTAGCTGACAGGGGAACAGATACGCAGTATTTT.

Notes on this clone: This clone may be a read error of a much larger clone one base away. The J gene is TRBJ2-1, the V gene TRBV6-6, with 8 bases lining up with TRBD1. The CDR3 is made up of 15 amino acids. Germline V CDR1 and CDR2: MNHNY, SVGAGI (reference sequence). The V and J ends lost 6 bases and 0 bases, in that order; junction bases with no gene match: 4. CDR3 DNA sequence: TGTGCCAGCAGCAGACAGGGGAGCTCCTACAATGAGCAGTTCTTC. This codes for CASSRQGSSYNEQFF.

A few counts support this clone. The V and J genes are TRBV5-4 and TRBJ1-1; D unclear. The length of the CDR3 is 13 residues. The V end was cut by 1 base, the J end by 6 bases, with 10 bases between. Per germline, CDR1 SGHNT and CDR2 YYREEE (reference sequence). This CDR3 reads CASSLTGIPEAFF. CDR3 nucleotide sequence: TGTGCCAGCAGCTTGACGGGGATCCCTGAAGCTTTCTTT.